This TCR beta chain was found in a study of blood T cell repertoires in COVID-19. Across the study: Acute-phase and convalescent COVID-19 samples originated in the United States, Italy and Spain. In each case, the material was cDNA or gDNA derived from T cells, B-cell-depleted T cells, or PBMCs.

This CDR3 has 15 residues. Trimming pared 0 bases from V and 5 bases from J, leaving 14 bases between. Germline V CDR1 and CDR2: SGHRS, YFSETQ. Seattle patients were enrolled while actively infected and followed longitudinally. Per the study methods: Reference gene primer amplification yielded estimated nucleated cell counts. The protocol was immunoSEQ multiplex PCR, while the TCRdb copy is restricted to in-frame clones and leaves out a portion. D and trimming were read from the DNA, whereas the V and J calls and clone size are those reported in that table. The sample consists of about 500,000 clones, roughly 89% of them appearing once.

This chain joins TRBV5-1 and TRBJ2-5, with D perhaps TRBD1 (5 bases). The material sequenced was peripheral blood. This TCR derives from a man aged 18-30 years with COVID-19, enrolled during active disease. CDR3 region: CASSLGGRVGETQYF. In DNA, the CDR3 is TGCGCCAGCAGCTTGGGCGGCAGGGTAGGGGAGACCCAGTACTTC.